What follows describes a single TCR beta chain. V lost 5 bases and J 5 bases, leaving 18 bases between the germline ends. The CDR3 totals 15 residues. Per the germline V gene, CDR1 is KGHSH and CDR2 is LQKENI. The data were produced by immunoSEQ multiplex PCR, yet TCRdb's version contains in-frame clones alone and is incomplete. The data hold more than 95,000 clones, with less than 90% observed a single time. This sample stems from a study of control samples from healthy donors and cancer patients. The chain uses TRBV18 and TRBJ1-2; maybe TRBD1 (5 bases). The sample comprised blood. The sequence was obtained from a man between 18 and 35 years old in good health. The CDR3 loop reads CASSERQNPWYGYTF. In DNA form, the CDR3 reads TGTGCCAGCTCAGAGAGACAGAACCCATGGTATGGCTACACCTTC.